This T cell receptor beta chain emerged from a study of regulatory T cells in long-lasting Graves disease. Study-level findings and limits: Gene preferences differed: TRBV28, TRBJ1-2, TRBJ2-5 in persistent cases.

Of note for this clonotype: Its antigen remains unknown.

Building of the TCR beta libraries involved iRepertoire HTBI primers and Arm-PCR of CDR3 regions. TCRdb reprocessed the multiplex PCR reads via MiXCR and lists one record per CDR3 protein. Seen here are a few hundred thousand distinct CDR3 sequences, 12% observed once, and the top ten hold 18%. This CDR3 is 11 amino acids long. V lost 3 bases, J lost 15 bases, and 4 bases stayed unmatched. Germline V gene sequence: CDR1 LGHDT, CDR2 YNNKEL (reference sequence). As for time point: newly diagnosed GD, antithyroid drugs for less than 3 months. Generation of the TCR library employed RNA extracted from PBMCs. This sample also appeared in a second study, on T cells in Graves' hyperthyroidism and ophthalmopathy. That source adds: Uncontrolled infection, other autoimmune disease, pregnancy or lactation excluded patients. Carried out on the TCR CDR3, a first-round RT-PCR used the HTBI primer set.

The clonotype comes from a woman younger than 30 with Graves disease. The V gene is TRBV3-1, the J gene TRBJ1-5, with 8 bases lining up with TRBD1. The sample was peripheral blood mononuclear cells (PBMCs), taken at new diagnosis, from a patient treated with antithyroid drugs. The CDR3 region has the DNA TGTGCCAGCAGCCAGGGACAGGTTCGGCATTTT. Its protein is CASSQGQVRHF.